The source of this T cell receptor beta chain is a study of PD-1 blockade in classical Hodgkin lymphoma. The ends were cut back, 1 base at V and 2 bases at J, with 8 bases in the middle. Germline V lookup: CDR1 MGHDK, CDR2 SYGVNS. CDR3 size: 15 residues. Study-wide points: Relapsed/refractory patients reportedly had lower baseline diversity than newly diagnosed patients.

Time point given: newly diagnosed, previously untreated cHL patient sample. Magnetic negative selection, applied to thawed PBMCs, was used to isolate the CD8+ T cells. The authors compared against newly diagnosed, untreated classical Hodgkin lymphoma PBMCs. The assay was immunoSEQ multiplex PCR, and TCRdb's table has in-frame clones only and misses some. This table has approximately 3,200 clones, 60% to 75% appearing once. This clone turned up a few times. Its antigen is unidentified. The chain is built from TRBV25-1 and TRBJ1-4, with D perhaps matching TRBD1 (5 bases). The source material was CD8+ T cells from blood. The sequence came from a human donor with classical Hodgkin lymphoma. CDR3 DNA sequence: TGTGCCAGCAGTGAATCTGGGGCCACTAATGAAAAACTGTTTTTT. It specifies CASSESGATNEKLFF.